The present TCR beta chain was sequenced within a study of CD8 T cells in Susac syndrome. The study, taken as a whole, reports: The study conceded that relatively few individuals underwent its TCR sequencing and HLA analysis.

Germline lookup yields CDR1 MNHEY and CDR2 SVGEGT. The V gene lost 6 bases and the J gene lost 5 bases, with 11 bases spanning the gap. The CDR3 covers 13 residues. As to this clonotype: The antigen is unknown.

Negative magnetic isolation gave CD8+ and CD4+ cells; FACS enriched CD8+ TEMRA. The authors reverse transcribed roughly 0.5 to 1 ug RNA with random hexamers. Each CDR3 protein is one row after TCRdb ran MiXCR on the immunoSEQ multiplex PCR reads. The data hold 110,000 or so distinct CDR3 sequences, with roughly 94% observed a single time. The chain is built from TRBV6-2 or TRBV6-3 and TRBJ1-5, with D possibly being TRBD1 (5 bases). The sample comprised CD4+ T cells from PBMCs. The TCR originated in a human donor in good health. The CDR3 bases are TGTGCCAGCAGAACGGGGGTGTATCAGCCCCAGCATTTT. It translates to CASRTGVYQPQHF.